This T cell receptor beta chain derives from a study of blood T cells in healthy people across ages. Sample-barcoded 5' priming and a J-beta primer mix drove a second PCR of 7 to 11 cycles. Via MiXCR, TCRdb re-called the 5' RACE reads, giving one row per CDR3 protein. The repertoire holds some 930,000 distinct CDR3 sequences, with roughly 28% as singletons. This clonotype was seen repeatedly, ten times or more. The sample was also linked to a second study, of T cells of mothers and their children. That work adds: In each mother, TCR beta CDR3 reads exceeded 8.5 million; in each child, they numbered around 3 million.

The source of this sequence is a woman aged 40 to 50 in good health. Material: blood.

The CDR3 loop is CASSQDYKGMNTEAFF. Written as DNA, the CDR3 is TGCGCCAGCAGCCAAGATTATAAGGGCATGAACACTGAAGCTTTCTTT. The J gene is TRBJ1-1, the V gene TRBV4-3; D gene uncertain. Trimming stripped 0 bases from V and 0 bases from J, with 11 bases between. The germline gives CDR1 LGHNA, CDR2 YSLEER. The CDR3 contains 16 residues.